Listed here are 25 T cell receptor beta chains from one sample, sequenced in a study of T cells after yellow fever vaccination (dated by TCRdb to about 2019). Sample treatment or condition, as interpreted from the label and publication: live attenuated yellow fever vaccine strain. The library was obtained by 5' RACE. TCRdb lists the instrument as Illumina NovaSeq 6000. TCRdb reworked the public reads: Q25 trimming with fastp, MiXCR clone assembly, productive beta chains retained. Entries that share a CDR3 protein sequence are merged under the most common genes and DNA. This sample has fewer than 450,000 distinct CDR3 sequences in its table, and 4% of those were observed once. 20% to 25% of the sample goes to the ten largest clones. The sequences come from PBMCs, collected 5 days after the yellow fever booster vaccination. The source is a man between 18 and 35 years old who received the YFV17D yellow fever vaccine.

The chain combines TRBV29-1 with TRBJ1-2; possible D gene TRBD1, 6 bases. The ends were cut back, 4 bases at V and 8 bases at J, with 20 bases in the middle. The V gene's germline CDR1 is SQVTM and CDR2 ANQGSEA. The CDR3 consists of 14 residues. The CDR3 DNA reads TGCAGCGTTGCAAAAGTGGACAGCTTCACGGGCTACACCTTC. Residues: CSVAKVDSFTGYTF.

This clonotype was detected only a few times. The chain is built from TRBV7-3 and TRBJ2-1, with TRBD2 matching 9 bases. The CDR3 extends over 14 amino acids. With 4 bases clipped from V and 10 bases from J, the junction kept 8 bases outside the gene matches. CDR1 is SGHTA, CDR2 FQGTGA, per germline. Here the CDR3 DNA reads TGTGCCAGCAGCTCCGGGACTAGCTCATGGGAGCAGTTCTTC. This translates into CASSSGTSSWEQFF.

This clonotype has just a few counts. The V gene is TRBV5-1, the J gene TRBJ1-1; D is possibly TRBD1 (5 bases). The CDR3 has 15 amino acids. Trimming cost V 4 bases and J 0 bases, with 13 bases left between them. Looked up from germline, CDR1 is SGHRS and CDR2 is YFSETQ. CDR3 DNA: TGCGCCAGCAGCCTCGGGGCGGTCCTGAACACTGAAGCTTTCTTT. Encoded protein: CASSLGAVLNTEAFF.

The chain has TRBV5-1 and TRBJ2-1; TRBD2 aligns across 9 bases. V lost 0 bases and J lost 6; bases outside the gene matches: 13. The CDR3 contains 18 residues. Germline CDR1 SGHRS, CDR2 YFSETQ. CDR3 bases: TGCGCCAGCAGCTTGGTTCCTAGCGGGGAATATAATTCCAATGAGCAGTTCTTC. It encodes CASSLVPSGEYNSNEQFF.

The chain carries TRBV7-2 and TRBJ1-3; the D is unclear. Germline V gene sequence: CDR1 SGHTA, CDR2 FQGNSA. Deletions cut 5 bases from V and 2 bases from J, with 16 bases between. The CDR3 extends over 16 amino acids. DNA of the CDR3: TGTGCCAGCAGCATAGAAATGACCCGAGCTGGAAACACCATATATTTT. It codes for CASSIEMTRAGNTIYF. Full variable domain (outside the CDR3, taken from reference TRBV7-2 and TRBJ1-3): GAGVSQSPSNKVTEKGKDVELRCDPISGHTALYWYRQSLGQGLEFLIYFQGNSAPDKSGLPSDRFSAERTGGSVSTLTIQRTQQEDSAVYLCASSIEMTRAGNTIYFGEGSWLTVV.

The J gene is TRBJ2-3, the V gene TRBV10-3; TRBD2 matches at 15 bases. V was clipped by 6 bases and J by 9 bases; unmatched bases: 7. The germline V gene has CDR1 ENHRY and CDR2 SYGVKD. The CDR3 spans 15 residues. As DNA, the CDR3 is TGTGCCATCAGCGGGGGACTAGCGGGGGGAGGCACGCAGTATTTT. Translating gives CAISGGLAGGGTQYF.

This clonotype was detected ten times or more. The chain recombines TRBV11-2 with TRBJ1-2; TRBD1 might be the D (5 bases). Trimming shortened V by 1 base and J by 6 bases, and 12 bases separated the two germline ends. The CDR3 contains 14 residues. The germline V gene has CDR1 SGHAT and CDR2 FQNNGV. The CDR3 DNA sequence: TGTGCCAGCAGCTTAGCCAGGAGGGGACATGGCTACACCTTC. It encodes CASSLARRGHGYTF. Full variable domain (outside the CDR3, taken from reference TRBV11-2 and TRBJ1-2): EAGVAQSPRYKIIEKRQSVAFWCNPISGHATLYWYQQILGQGPKLLIQFQNNGVVDDSQLPKDRFSAERLKGVDSTLKIQPAKLEDSAVYLCASSLARRGHGYTFGSGTRLTVV.

This clonotype was detected many times. The chain links TRBV7-2 to TRBJ2-5; TRBD1 matches at 7 bases. Germline V lookup: CDR1 SGHTA, CDR2 FQGNSA. The V segment lost 1 base and the J segment 5 bases; nucleotides outside the gene matches: 7. The CDR3 is 15 amino acids. CDR3 region: CASSLVVGGGETQYF. CDR3 DNA: TGTGCCAGCAGCTTAGTCGTAGGGGGCGGTGAGACCCAGTACTTC.

The rearrangement links TRBV20-1 to TRBJ2-6; a possible D gene is TRBD2 (6 bases). CDR1 DFQATT and CDR2 SNEGSKA come from the germline V gene (reference sequence). Trimming left V 6 bases short and J 4 bases short, with 13 bases between. CDR3 length: 14 amino acids. The CDR3, as DNA: TGCAGTGCCCCGAGGAGGGTAGGGGCCAACGTCCTGACTTTC. It yields the protein CSAPRRVGANVLTF.

This clonotype was counted a few times. The J gene is TRBJ2-2, the V gene TRBV6-5; no definite D call. CDR3 size: 14 residues. Germline CDR1 and CDR2: MNHEY and SVGAGI. The V end was cut by 2 bases, the J end by 3 bases, with 7 bases between. The CDR3 reads CASSYLPYTGELFF. CDR3 in DNA: TGTGCCAGCAGTTACCTCCCATACACCGGGGAGCTGTTTTTT.

This clonotype was detected a few times. The chain is built from TRBV7-9 and TRBJ2-7; 9 nucleotides match TRBD1. Germline assignment: CDR1 SEHNR and CDR2 FQNEAQ (reference sequence). V was pared by 7 bases and J by 3 bases, with 13 bases of the junction left unmatched. The CDR3 length is 16 residues. CDR3 nucleotide sequence: TGTGCCAGCACGCTCCTTTTGGGACAGGGAAGCTACGAGCAGTACTTC. This translates into CASTLLLGQGSYEQYF. Combining the CDR3 with reference TRBV7-9 and TRBJ2-7 gives the whole variable domain DTGVSQNPRHKITKRGQNVTFRCDPISEHNRLYWYRQTLGQGPEFLTYFQNEAQLEKSRLLSDRFSAERPKGSFSTLEIQRTEQGDSAMYLCASTLLLGQGSYEQYFGPGTRLTVT.

This sequence joins TRBV4-2 and TRBJ1-4; 9 bases are a match to TRBD1. The CDR3 is made up of 16 amino acids. The J segment lost 5 bases and the V segment lost 2 bases, leaving 6 bases of the junction unmatched. Germline values: CDR1 LGHNA, CDR2 YNFKEQ. The CDR3 protein is CASSQSWTGDNEKLFF. The DNA of the CDR3 is TGTGCCAGCAGCCAATCCTGGACAGGGGACAATGAAAAACTGTTTTTT.

This clonotype was found many times. The genes are TRBV20-1 and TRBJ2-1; D unresolved. The germline CDR1 and CDR2 sequences are DFQATT and SNEGSKA (reference sequence). The CDR3 is 14 amino acids. V was pared by 1 base and J by 7 bases, with 14 bases between. This chain's CDR3 is CSARVIWRMNEQFF. The CDR3 DNA is TGCAGTGCTAGAGTTATCTGGCGGATGAATGAGCAGTTCTTC.

This clonotype was seen more than once but under ten times. The chain employs TRBV20-1 and TRBJ1-6; TRBD1 might be the D (5 bases). The germline V and J ends were trimmed by 0 bases and 1 base, with 10 bases remaining between them. CDR1 and CDR2 (germline): DFQATT, SNEGSKA (reference sequence). The CDR3 is made up of 16 amino acids. The CDR3, as DNA: TGCAGTGCTAGAGAAGCCAGGGTGTCCTATAATTCACCCCTCCACTTT. Translating it yields CSAREARVSYNSPLHF.

This clonotype was picked up a small number of times. The rearrangement uses TRBV5-1 and TRBJ1-4; TRBD1 matches at 11 bases. From germline, CDR1 is SGHRS and CDR2 YFSETQ. This CDR3 is built from 15 residues. The trim removed 0 bases at V and 5 bases at J, leaving 0 bases unmatched. In nucleotides, the CDR3 is TGCGCCAGCAGCTTGGGGGACAGGGGGAATGAAAAACTGTTTTTT. This encodes CASSLGDRGNEKLFF.

This clonotype has a handful of counts. The chain is built from TRBV5-1 and TRBJ2-7; TRBD1 might be the D (6 bases). V was cut by 1 base and J by 7 bases, with 12 bases left in between. CDR3 length equals 13 residues. Germline loops: CDR1 SGHRS, CDR2 YFSETQ. This CDR3 reads CASSLTGPGEQYV. The CDR3 DNA follows: TGCGCCAGCAGCTTGACAGGGCCGGGGGAGCAGTACGTC.

This clonotype was counted only a few times. The genes are TRBV7-9 and TRBJ1-2, with a possible D match to TRBD1 (6 bases). V lost 5 bases and J lost 1, with 14 bases in between. The CDR3 has 15 residues. CDR1 and CDR2 from the germline V gene are SEHNR and FQNEAQ (reference sequence). CDR3 sequence: CASSPSLDSNYGYTF. In nucleotides, the CDR3 is TGTGCCAGCAGCCCATCTTTGGACAGTAACTATGGCTACACCTTC.

The chain recombines TRBV6-2 or TRBV6-3 with TRBJ1-6; TRBD1 is a possible D gene (6 bases). In germline, CDR1 is MNHEY, CDR2 SVGEGT. Trimming removed 6 bases from V and 0 bases from J, with 15 bases in between. The CDR3 spans 17 residues. The CDR3 sequence is CASSDGTLSSYNSPLHF. CDR3 coding DNA: TGTGCCAGCAGCGACGGGACACTCAGCTCCTATAATTCACCCCTCCACTTT.

There are a few counts of this clonotype. The chain employs TRBV29-1 and TRBJ2-2; 8 nucleotides align to TRBD2. With 7 bases clipped from V and 4 bases from J, the junction kept 5 bases outside the gene matches. The CDR3 consists of 13 residues. Germline CDR1 SQVTM, CDR2 ANQGSEA. Written as DNA, the CDR3 is TGCAGCGCTGCCGCGGGGGGCACCGGGGAGCTGTTTTTT. As protein: CSAAAGGTGELFF.

This chain connects TRBV4-1 to TRBJ1-2; 7 nucleotides line up with TRBD1. The CDR3 consists of 16 residues. Looked up from germline, CDR1 is MGHRA and CDR2 is YSYEKL. With 0 bases clipped from V and 0 bases from J, the junction kept 4 bases outside the gene matches. The CDR3 DNA reads as TGCGCCAGCAGCCAAGATCCAGGGGGTGCTAACTATGGCTACACCTTC. Translating gives CASSQDPGGANYGYTF.

This clonotype was counted many times. The chain combines TRBV20-1 with TRBJ2-7; D not certain. CDR1 is DFQATT, CDR2 SNEGSKA, per germline (reference sequence). CDR3 size: 11 residues. With 1 base removed from V and 3 bases from J, the gap between germline ends came to 4 bases. The CDR3 loop is CSARVGYEQYF. In DNA, the CDR3 is TGCAGTGCTAGAGTCGGCTACGAGCAGTACTTC.

V is TRBV6-1 and J is TRBJ1-2, with D perhaps TRBD1 (5 bases). The germline V gene encodes CDR1 MNHNS and CDR2 SASEGT. The CDR3 length is 13 residues. With 3 bases removed from V and 4 bases from J, the gap between germline ends came to 9 bases. Here the CDR3 DNA reads TGTGCCAGCAGTGACAGGGTCTCCTATGGCTACACCTTC. Translated, it gives CASSDRVSYGYTF.

This clonotype has a handful of counts. The rearrangement uses TRBV6-2 or TRBV6-3 and TRBJ1-2, with D perhaps TRBD1 (6 bases). Germline V gives CDR1 MNHEY, CDR2 SVGEGT. The V gene lost 7 bases and the J gene lost 9 bases, with 15 bases spanning the gap. The CDR3 is 12 amino acids. The CDR3 sequence is CASTEGGISYTF. In DNA form, the CDR3 reads TGTGCCAGCACCGAAGGGGGGATCAGCTACACCTTC.

This clonotype was counted a few times. The chain carries TRBV7-8 and TRBJ1-5; D is undetermined. This CDR3 is 12 amino acids long. Looked up from germline, CDR1 is SGHVS and CDR2 is FQNEAQ. V gave up 8 bases and J gave up 1 base, with 6 bases separating them. CDR3 bases: TGTGCCAGCGGAGGGAGCAATCAGCCCCAGCATTTT. Its protein is CASGGSNQPQHF.

Here the CDR3 reads CSALWGTFQETQYF. The CDR3 DNA is TGCAGCGCCCTTTGGGGGACATTCCAAGAGACCCAGTACTTC. This chain connects TRBV29-1 to TRBJ2-5; tentatively, D is TRBD1 (6 bases). CDR1 SQVTM and CDR2 ANQGSEA come from the germline V gene. Deletions cut 7 bases from V and 1 base from J, with 16 bases between. The CDR3 spans 14 residues.